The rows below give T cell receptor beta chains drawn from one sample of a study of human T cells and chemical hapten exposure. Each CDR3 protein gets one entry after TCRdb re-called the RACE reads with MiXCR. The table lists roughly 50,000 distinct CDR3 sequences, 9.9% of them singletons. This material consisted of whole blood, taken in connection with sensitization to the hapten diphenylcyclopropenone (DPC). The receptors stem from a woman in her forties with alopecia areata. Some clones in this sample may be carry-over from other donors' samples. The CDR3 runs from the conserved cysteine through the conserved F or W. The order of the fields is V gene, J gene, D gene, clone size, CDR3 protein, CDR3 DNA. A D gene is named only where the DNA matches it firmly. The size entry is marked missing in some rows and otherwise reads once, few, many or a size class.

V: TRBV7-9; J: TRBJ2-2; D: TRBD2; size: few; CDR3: CASSFLAGANTGELFF; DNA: TGTGCCAGCAGCTTCCTAGCGGGGGCGAACACCGGGGAGCTGTTTTTT
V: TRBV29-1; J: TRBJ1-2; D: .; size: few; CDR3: CSGESGLGGYTF; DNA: TGCAGCGGGGAATCTGGCTTGGGAGGCTACACCTTC
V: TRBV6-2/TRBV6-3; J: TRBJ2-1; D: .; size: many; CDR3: CASSPVGLGINEQFF; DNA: TGTGCCAGCAGTCCCGTGGGGCTTGGGATCAATGAGCAGTTCTTC
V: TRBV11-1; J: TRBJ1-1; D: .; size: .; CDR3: CASSAYRKSEAFF; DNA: TGTGCCAGCTCAGCTTATAGGAAAAGCGAAGCTTTCTTT
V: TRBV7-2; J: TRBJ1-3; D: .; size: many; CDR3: CASSLSPQGFTGNTIYF; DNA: TGTGCCAGCAGCTTATCCCCGCAGGGATTTACGGGAAACACCATATATTTT
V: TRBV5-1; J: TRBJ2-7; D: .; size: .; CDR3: CASSLDGGYYEQYF; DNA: TGCGCCAGCAGCTTGGACGGGGGATACTACGAGCAGTACTTC
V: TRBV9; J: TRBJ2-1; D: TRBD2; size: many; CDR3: CASSVRDYFVNEQFF; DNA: TGTGCCAGCAGCGTCCGGGACTATTTCGTCAATGAGCAGTTCTTC
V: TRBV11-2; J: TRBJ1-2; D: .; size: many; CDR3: CASSLDRGPLNLF; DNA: TGTGCCAGCAGCTTAGACAGGGGACCCTTAAACCTCTTC
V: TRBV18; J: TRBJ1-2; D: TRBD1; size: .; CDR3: CASSLDQPGQLYGYTF; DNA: TGTGCCAGCTCACTGGATCAACCGGGACAGCTCTATGGCTACACCTTC
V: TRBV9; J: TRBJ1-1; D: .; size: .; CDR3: CASSVVTVQNTEAFF; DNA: TGTGCCAGCAGCGTAGTAACAGTACAGAACACTGAAGCTTTCTTT
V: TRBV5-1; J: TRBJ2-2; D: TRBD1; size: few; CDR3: CASSLRGQGPRPGELFF; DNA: TGCGCCAGCAGCTTGAGGGGACAGGGACCTCGGCCCGGGGAGCTGTTTTTT
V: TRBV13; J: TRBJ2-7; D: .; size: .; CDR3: CASSPPRTSFTLEQYF; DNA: TGTGCCAGCAGCCCCCCTAGGACTTCCTTCACACTCGAGCAGTACTTC
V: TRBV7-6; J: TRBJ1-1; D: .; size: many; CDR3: CASTDSGNTEAFF; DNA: TGTGCCAGCACCGATAGCGGGAACACTGAAGCTTTCTTT
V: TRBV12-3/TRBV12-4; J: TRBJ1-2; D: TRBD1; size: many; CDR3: CASSGTVYGYTF; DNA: TGTGCCAGCAGCGGGACAGTCTATGGCTACACCTTC
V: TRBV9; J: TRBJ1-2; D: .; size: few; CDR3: CASSVEEYGYTF; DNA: TGTGCCAGCAGCGTAGAGGAGTATGGCTACACCTTC
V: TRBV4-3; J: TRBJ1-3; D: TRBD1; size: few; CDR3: CASSRTGVGNTIYF; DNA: TGCGCCAGCAGCCGGACAGGCGTCGGAAACACCATATATTTT
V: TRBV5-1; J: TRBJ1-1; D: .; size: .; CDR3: CASSRSQTAGNTEAFF; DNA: TGCGCCAGCAGCCGGAGTCAAACGGCAGGCAACACTGAAGCTTTCTTT
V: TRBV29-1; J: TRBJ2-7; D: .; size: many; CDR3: CSVDATGSYEQYF; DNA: TGCAGCGTTGATGCGACAGGATCCTACGAGCAGTACTTC
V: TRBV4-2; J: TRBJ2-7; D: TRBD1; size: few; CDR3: CASSQGRQGYEQYF; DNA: TGTGCCAGCAGCCAAGGCCGACAGGGCTACGAGCAGTACTTC
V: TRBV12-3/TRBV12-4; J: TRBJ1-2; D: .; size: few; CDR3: CASTPWGYYGYTF; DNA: TGTGCCAGCACCCCCTGGGGATACTATGGCTACACCTTC
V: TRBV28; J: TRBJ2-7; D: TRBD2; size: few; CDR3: CASSSRFLAGRDEQYF; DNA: TGTGCCAGCAGTTCCCGCTTTTTAGCGGGGCGAGACGAGCAGTACTTC
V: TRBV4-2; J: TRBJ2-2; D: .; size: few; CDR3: CASSYGSGELFF; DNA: TGTGCCAGCAGCTACGGTTCTGGGGAGCTGTTTTTT
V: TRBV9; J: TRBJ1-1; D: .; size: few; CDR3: CASSVVNTPAEAFF; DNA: TGTGCCAGCAGCGTAGTGAATACCCCAGCTGAAGCTTTCTTT
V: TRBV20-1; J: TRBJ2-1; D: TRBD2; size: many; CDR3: CSASPGLAGGTNEQFF; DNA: TGCAGTGCTAGTCCAGGACTAGCGGGGGGGACCAATGAGCAGTTCTTC
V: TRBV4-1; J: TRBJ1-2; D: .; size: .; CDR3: CASSQGHWVTNYGYTF; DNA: TGCGCCAGCAGCCAGGGCCATTGGGTTACTAACTATGGCTACACCTTC
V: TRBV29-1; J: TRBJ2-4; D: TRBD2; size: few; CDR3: CSAAGGAKNIQYF; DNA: TGCAGCGCTGCCGGGGGGGCCAAAAACATTCAGTACTTC
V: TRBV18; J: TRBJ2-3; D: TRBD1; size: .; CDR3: CASSLPGQLTDTQYF; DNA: TGTGCCAGCTCACTTCCGGGACAGCTCACAGATACGCAGTATTTT
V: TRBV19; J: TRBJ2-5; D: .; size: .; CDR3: CASSGSVQETQYF; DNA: TGTGCCAGTAGTGGTTCGGTACAAGAGACCCAGTACTTC
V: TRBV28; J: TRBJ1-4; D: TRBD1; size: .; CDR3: CASQTGGGKLFF; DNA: TGTGCCAGCCAGACAGGGGGGGGAAAACTGTTTTTT
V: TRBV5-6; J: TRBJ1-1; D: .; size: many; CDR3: CASSYLLSGGTEAFF; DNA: TGTGCCAGCAGCTACTTACTTTCGGGTGGCACTGAAGCTTTCTTT
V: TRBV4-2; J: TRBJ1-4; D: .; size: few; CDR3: CASSQDGTANEKLFF; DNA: TGTGCCAGCAGCCAAGATGGCACAGCTAATGAAAAACTGTTTTTT
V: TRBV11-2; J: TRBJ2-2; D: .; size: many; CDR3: CASSLAPSGELFF; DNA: TGTGCCAGCAGCTTAGCTCCGTCCGGGGAGCTGTTTTTT
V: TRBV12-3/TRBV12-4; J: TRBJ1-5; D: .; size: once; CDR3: CASSLPGQPQHF; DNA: TGTGCCAGCAGTTTACCAGGTCAGCCCCAGCATTTT
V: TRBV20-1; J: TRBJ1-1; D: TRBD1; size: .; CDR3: CSARHSGRQGPNTEAFF; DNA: TGCAGTGCTAGGCACTCCGGGCGACAGGGGCCGAACACTGAAGCTTTCTTT
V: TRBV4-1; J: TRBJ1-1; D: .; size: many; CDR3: CASSQGRSRGMNTEAFF; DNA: TGCGCCAGCAGCCAAGGCCGTTCCAGGGGAATGAACACTGAAGCTTTCTTT
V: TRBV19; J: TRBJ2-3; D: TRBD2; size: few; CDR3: CASSPRDYSTDTQYF; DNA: TGTGCCAGTAGTCCTCGGGACTACTCCACAGATACGCAGTATTTT
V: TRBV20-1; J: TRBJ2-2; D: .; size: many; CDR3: CSARVSGNTGELFF; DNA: TGCAGTGCTAGAGTGTCCGGGAACACCGGGGAGCTGTTTTTT
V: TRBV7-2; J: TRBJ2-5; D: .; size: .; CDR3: CASSLIGGVETQYF; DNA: TGTGCCAGCAGCTTAATCGGGGGAGTGGAGACCCAGTACTTC
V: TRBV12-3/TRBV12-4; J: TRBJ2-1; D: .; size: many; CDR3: CASSRLSANEQFF; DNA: TGTGCCAGCAGTCGCCTTAGTGCTAATGAGCAGTTCTTC
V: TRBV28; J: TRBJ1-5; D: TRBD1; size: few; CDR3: CASSFSFRQGRGDNSNQPQHF; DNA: TGTGCCAGCAGTTTTAGTTTTCGACAGGGAAGGGGCGATAATAGCAATCAGCCCCAGCATTTT
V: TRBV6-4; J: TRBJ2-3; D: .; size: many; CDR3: CASRPGPSTDTQYF; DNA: TGTGCCAGCAGACCGGGTCCTAGCACAGATACGCAGTATTTT
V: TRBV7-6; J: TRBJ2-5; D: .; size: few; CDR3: CASSHQETQYF; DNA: TGTGCCAGCAGCCATCAAGAGACCCAGTACTTC
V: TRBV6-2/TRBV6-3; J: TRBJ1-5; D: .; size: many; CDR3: CASRSWGGFSDYSNQPQHF; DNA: TGTGCCAGCAGATCCTGGGGCGGGTTTTCGGACTATAGCAATCAGCCCCAGCATTTT
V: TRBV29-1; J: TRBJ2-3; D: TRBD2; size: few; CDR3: CSVEGTLAGPTDTQYF; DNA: TGCAGCGTAGAAGGCACACTAGCGGGACCCACAGATACGCAGTATTTT
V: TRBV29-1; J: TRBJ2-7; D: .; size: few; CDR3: CSVEGDYEQYF; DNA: TGCAGCGTTGAAGGTGACTACGAGCAGTACTTC
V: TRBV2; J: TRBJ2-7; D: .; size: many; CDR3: CARGLPGTAGGEQYF; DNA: TGTGCCAGGGGATTGCCCGGGACTGCCGGGGGCGAGCAGTACTTC
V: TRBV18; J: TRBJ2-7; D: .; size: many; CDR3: CASSLTDYEQYF; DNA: TGTGCCAGCTCACTTACTGACTACGAGCAGTACTTC
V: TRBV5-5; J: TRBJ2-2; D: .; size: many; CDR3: CASSSDSRNTGELFF; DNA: TGTGCCAGCAGTAGCGACTCGAGGAACACCGGGGAGCTGTTTTTT
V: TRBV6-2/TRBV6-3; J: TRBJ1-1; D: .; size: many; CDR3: CASSYSSGTGWNTEAFF; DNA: TGTGCCAGCAGTTACTCGAGTGGAACAGGGTGGAACACTGAAGCTTTCTTT
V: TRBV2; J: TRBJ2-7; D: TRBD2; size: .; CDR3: CASSEESGGVLSYEQYF; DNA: TGTGCCAGCAGTGAAGAAAGCGGGGGGGTCCTGTCCTACGAGCAGTACTTC
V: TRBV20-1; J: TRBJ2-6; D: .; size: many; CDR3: CSARAGPGANVLTF; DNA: TGCAGTGCTAGGGCGGGCCCCGGGGCCAACGTCCTGACTTTC
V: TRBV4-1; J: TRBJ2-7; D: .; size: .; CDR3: CASSQVTEAYEQYF; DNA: TGCGCCAGCAGCCAAGTGACGGAGGCCTACGAGCAGTACTTC